Shown below are 6 T cell receptor beta chains from a single sample sequenced in a study of blood T cell repertoires in COVID-19 (dated by TCRdb to 2020 to 2021). Library method: the immunoSEQ multiplex PCR assay. Entries here come from immuneACCESS through TCRdb and include only in-frame sequences with V and J called. Some clones fail to appear in such tables; in the studies checked, an unresolved V gene covers under half of the shortfall, and the cause of the remainder is unknown. This sample gives 250,000 to 300,000 clones in total; approximately 90% of them show up just once. 2.2% of the sample rests with the top ten. Source material: peripheral blood. The source is a woman aged 30 to 39 with COVID-19, enrolled during active disease.

The chain is built from TRBV7-9 and TRBJ2-1; 8 nucleotides agree with TRBD2. Germline CDR1 reads SEHNR; CDR2 reads FQNEAQ (reference sequence). The trim removed 7 bases at V and 4 bases at J, leaving 9 bases unmatched. The CDR3 spans 15 residues. The CDR3 DNA reads TGTGCCAGCAACATGGGGGCTAGCGGGTACAATGAGCAGTTCTTC. This sequence encodes CASNMGASGYNEQFF.

This clone was counted once. The rearrangement joins TRBV3-1 (or the pseudogene TRBV3-2) to TRBJ2-7, with unresolved D. Trimming took off 4 bases at V and 4 bases at J, with 11 bases between the two ends. This CDR3 is 13 amino acids long. Per germline, CDR1 LGHDT and CDR2 YNNKEL (reference sequence). CDR3 protein: CASSRGRGYEQYF. CDR3 DNA: TGTGCCAGCAGCCGCGGTCGTGGTTACGAGCAGTACTTC.

The chain joins TRBV2 to TRBJ2-1; 11 nucleotides line up with TRBD2. Germline V lookup: CDR1 SNHLY, CDR2 FYNNEI. This CDR3 has 16 residues. Unmatched junction bases numbered 9, after V lost 3 bases and J lost 8 bases. The CDR3 nucleotides read TGTGCCAGCAGTGAGGAAATAGCGGGAGGGTTGGATGAGCAGTTCTTC. Translating it yields CASSEEIAGGLDEQFF.

The CDR3 nucleotides are TGTGCCAGTAGTATTGACATAACCCCCCAGCCCCAGCATTTT. Translating it yields CASSIDITPQPQHF. The chain is built from TRBV19 and TRBJ1-5; D is unresolved. The CDR3 is 14 amino acids. Trimming cost V 3 bases and J 7 bases, with 13 bases left between them. Germline V lookup: CDR1 LNHDA, CDR2 SQIVND (reference sequence).

J is TRBJ2-1 and V is TRBV28; 11 bases align to TRBD2. This CDR3 comprises 15 residues. The trim removed 4 bases at V and 11 bases at J, leaving 10 bases unmatched. Germline lookup yields CDR1 MDHEN and CDR2 SYDVKM. CDR3 in DNA: TGTGCCAGCAGTTCGCTAGCGGGAGGAGGTGAAAAGCAGTTCTTC. It translates to CASSSLAGGGEKQFF.

This clone was picked up a small number of times. V usage is TRBV19 and J usage is TRBJ2-1; the match to TRBD2 covers 12 bases. With 4 bases clipped from V and 3 bases from J, the junction kept 10 bases outside the gene matches. Germline CDR1 reads LNHDA; CDR2 reads SQIVND (reference sequence). The CDR3 loop spans 18 amino acids. The CDR3 here is CASSNLLGTSGLYNEQFF. Here the CDR3 DNA reads TGTGCCAGTAGTAACCTGCTCGGGACTAGCGGGCTCTACAATGAGCAGTTCTTC.